The 8 T cell receptor beta chains below come from one sample, sequenced in a study of T cells after yellow fever vaccination. TCRdb re-called the 5' RACE reads with MiXCR, one entry per CDR3 protein. This sample has 500,000 to 700,000 distinct CDR3 sequences; over 15% occur once, and the top ten carry roughly 13%. Sequences were derived from PBMCs, sampled 15 days after the yellow fever booster vaccination. These receptors were collected from a young man who received the YFV17D yellow fever vaccine.

The chain has TRBV7-7 and TRBJ2-3, with 12 bases fitting TRBD2. CDR3 length equals 15 residues. Germline V lookup: CDR1 SSHAT, CDR2 FNYEAQ (reference sequence). V dropped 5 bases and J dropped 6; count of bases not matched to a gene: 6. CDR3 sequence (DNA): TGTGCCAGCAGCCAGACTAGCGGGAGATTGGATACGCAGTATTTT. Amino acids: CASSQTSGRLDTQYF.

This clonotype came up a few times. The rearrangement uses TRBV29-1 and TRBJ2-1, with D tentatively TRBD2 (6 bases). The V gene's germline CDR1 is SQVTM and CDR2 ANQGSEA. V lost 7 bases to trimming and J lost 9 bases, with 16 bases between them. This CDR3 is built from 12 residues. The CDR3 bases are TGCAGCGCCGCGGCGGGAAGTCCTGAGCAGTTCTTC. It specifies CSAAAGSPEQFF.

The V and J genes are TRBV6-1 and TRBJ2-7; a possible D gene is TRBD1 (6 bases). The V end was cut by 0 bases, the J end by 1 base, with 10 bases between. This CDR3 contains 15 residues. CDR1 is MNHNS and CDR2 is SASEGT in the germline V gene. This chain's CDR3 is CASSEAFGQSYEQYF. DNA of the CDR3: TGTGCCAGCAGTGAAGCATTTGGACAGTCCTACGAGCAGTACTTC.

CDR3 sequence reads: CASSRVAGNTDTQYF. The CDR3 DNA follows: TGTGCCAGCAGTAGGGTAGCGGGAAATACGGATACGCAGTATTTT. This rearrangement joins TRBV2 to TRBJ2-3, with 8 bases identical to TRBD2. CDR3 size: 15 residues. The J segment lost 6 bases and the V segment lost 5 bases, leaving 10 bases of the junction unmatched. Germline assignment: CDR1 SNHLY and CDR2 FYNNEI. Combining the CDR3 with reference TRBV2 and TRBJ2-3 gives the whole variable domain EPEVTQTPSHQVTQMGQEVILRCVPISNHLYFYWYRQILGQKVEFLVSFYNNEISEKSEIFDDQFSVERPDGSNFTLKIRSTKLEDSAMYFCASSRVAGNTDTQYFGPGTRLTVL.

The CDR3 reads CASSLTTGGVPQYF. The CDR3 nucleotides are TGTGCCAGCAGTTTAACGACAGGGGGAGTACCCCAGTACTTC. This rearrangement joins TRBV27 to TRBJ2-5; 9 nucleotides line up with TRBD1. V lost 2 bases to trimming and J lost 9 bases; unmatched junction nucleotides: 7. In germline, CDR1 is MNHEY, CDR2 SMNVEV (reference sequence). The CDR3 extends over 14 amino acids.

The genes are TRBV19 and TRBJ2-3; D is possibly TRBD1 or TRBD2 (5 bases each). CDR1 and CDR2 from the germline V gene are LNHDA and SQIVND (reference sequence). Trimming removed 3 bases from V and 2 bases from J, with 12 bases in between. This CDR3 contains 15 residues. Here the CDR3 reads CASSIRGGYTDTQYF. In DNA, the CDR3 is TGTGCCAGTAGTATCCGGGGCGGTTACACAGATACGCAGTATTTT.

This clonotype was counted between two and nine times. The V gene is TRBV20-1, the J gene TRBJ2-7, with D perhaps TRBD1 (6 bases). Germline V gene sequence: CDR1 DFQATT, CDR2 SNEGSKA (reference sequence). The CDR3 covers 14 residues. The V end lost 4 bases, the J end lost 2 bases, and 15 bases lay between the germline ends. In DNA, the CDR3 is TGCAGTGCTATCCAGACAGGTGCTACCTACGAGCAGTACTTC. It translates to CSAIQTGATYEQYF.

This clonotype was detected a few times. J is TRBJ2-1 and V is TRBV11-2; D remains ambiguous. Germline CDR1 reads SGHAT; CDR2 reads FQNNGV. This CDR3 has 14 residues. V dropped 7 bases and J dropped 3 bases, with 13 bases sitting between them. DNA for the CDR3: TGTGCCAGCACCCCTGGCATATTCTACAATGAGCAGTTCTTC. It encodes CASTPGIFYNEQFF.